These 4 T cell receptor beta chains were sequenced from one sample in a study of regulatory T cells in long-lasting Graves disease. As for time point: newly diagnosed GD, antithyroid drugs for less than 3 months. PBMCs provided the RNA from which the TCR library was made. In building TCR beta libraries, iRepertoire HTBI primers were used together with Arm-PCR of CDR3 regions. Via MiXCR, TCRdb re-called the multiplex PCR reads, giving one row per CDR3 protein. The sample lists hundreds of thousands of distinct CDR3 sequences, around 15% occurring once. These data also featured in a second study, about T cells in Graves' hyperthyroidism and ophthalmopathy.

Sequenced material: peripheral blood mononuclear cells (PBMCs), taken at new diagnosis, from a patient treated with antithyroid drugs. Every receptor here comes from a woman in her twenties or thirties with Graves disease.

This clonotype was seen ten or more times. V and J are TRBV2 and TRBJ1-5; TRBD1 might be the D (5 bases). Germline V gene sequence: CDR1 SNHLY, CDR2 FYNNEI. The CDR3 is 16 residues long. V shed 5 bases and J shed 5 bases, with 19 bases lying between them. CDR3 protein: CASSSAVEGRDQPQHF. In DNA, the CDR3 is TGTGCCAGCAGTTCAGCTGTGGAGGGGAGGGATCAGCCCCAGCATTTT.

Concerning this clonotype itself: Since a much larger clone is just one base distant, this may be a read error. The chain has TRBV6-2 or TRBV6-3 and TRBJ2-7; tentative D call: TRBD2 (5 bases). Germline V CDR1 and CDR2: MNHEY, SVGEGT. The CDR3 runs 16 residues. The CDR3 coding sequence is TGTGTCAGCAAGAGAGGGCTCTCGGATATCCTACAGGAGCAGTACTTC. Amino acids: CVSKRGLSDILQEQYF.

The chain recombines TRBV6-5 with TRBJ1-6; 8 bases map to TRBD1. The junction had 5 bases not matched to a gene; V was cut back by 0 bases and J by 10 bases. There are 15 residues in the CDR3. In germline, CDR1 is MNHEY, CDR2 SVGAGI. CDR3 residues: CASSYSRDRMSPLHF. The CDR3 region has the DNA TGTGCCAGCAGTTACTCCAGGGACAGGATGTCACCCCTCCACTTT.

This clonotype was seen only once. The rearrangement joins TRBV10-3 to TRBJ1-1, with a tentative D call TRBD1 (5 bases). The germline V gene encodes CDR1 ENHRY and CDR2 SYGVKD. This CDR3 is built from 16 residues. The V end was cut by 7 bases, the J end by 1 base, with 19 bases between. The CDR3 coding sequence is TGTGCCATCACTCCCGAGGCAGGGTGGGGGAACACTGAAGCTTTCTTT. Its translation: CAITPEAGWGNTEAFF.